This TCR beta chain was obtained from a study of CD8 T cells in Susac syndrome. The germline V gene encodes CDR1 SNHLY and CDR2 FYNNEI. CDR3 size: 14 residues. The ends lost 6 bases at V and 3 bases at J; junction bases unmatched: 0. Random hexamers were used to reverse transcribe 0.5 to 1 ug of RNA. Amplification of TCR beta CDR3 spanned 54 Vbeta and 13 Jbeta via immunoSEQ multiplex PCR. A single record per CDR3 protein comes from TCRdb applying MiXCR to the immunoSEQ multiplex PCR reads. Here the sample spans under 200,000 distinct CDR3 sequences, roughly 94% being singletons. Negative magnetic isolation gave CD8+ and CD4+ cells; FACS enriched CD8+ TEMRA.

Source material: CD4+ T cells from PBMCs. The chain carries TRBV2 and TRBJ2-2; 11 positions match TRBD2. The receptor's source is a human donor with Susac syndrome. The CDR3, as DNA: TGTGCCAGCAGGGGACTAGCGGACACCGGGGAGCTGTTTTTT. It specifies CASRGLADTGELFF.